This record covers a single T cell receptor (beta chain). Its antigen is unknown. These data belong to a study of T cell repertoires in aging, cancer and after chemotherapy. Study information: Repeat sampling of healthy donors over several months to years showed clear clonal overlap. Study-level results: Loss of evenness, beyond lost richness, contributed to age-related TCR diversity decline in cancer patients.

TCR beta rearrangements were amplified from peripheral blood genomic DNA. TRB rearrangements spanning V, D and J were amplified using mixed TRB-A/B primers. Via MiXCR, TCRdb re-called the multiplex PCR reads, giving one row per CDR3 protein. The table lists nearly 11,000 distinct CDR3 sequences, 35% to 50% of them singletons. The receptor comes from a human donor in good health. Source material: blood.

The CDR3 sequence: CALAGAYYNEQFF. CDR3 DNA: TGTGCCCTAGCGGGAGCGTACTACAATGAGCAGTTCTTC. The V and J genes are TRBV30 and TRBJ2-1; TRBD2 aligns across 10 bases. This CDR3 has 13 residues. Germline V gene data show CDR1 as GTSNPN and CDR2 as SVGIG (reference sequence). Trimming removed 8 bases from V and 3 bases from J; junction bases left unmatched: 4.